This entry lists 10 T cell receptor beta chains sequenced from one sample in a study of glioma-infiltrating T cells. Amplification of TCR alpha and beta CDR3 regions from RNA used iRepertoire nested multiplex PCR. TCRdb re-called the multiplex PCR reads with MiXCR, one entry per CDR3 protein. The sample consists of 400,000 or so distinct CDR3 sequences, 41% of them appearing once. The source material was glioma tissue, nonneoplastic brain tissue, or PBMCs (not recorded which). Every receptor here comes from a human donor with low-grade glioma or glioblastoma, undergoing nonglioma brain surgery, or in good health (not recorded which).

The chain has TRBV6-6 and TRBJ1-4; 7 bases match TRBD1. Germline CDR1 is MNHNY and CDR2 is SVGAGI (reference sequence). Unmatched junction bases numbered 13, after V lost 10 bases and J lost 5 bases. This CDR3 is built from 15 residues. The CDR3 is CAIRSRTGENEKLFF. Written as DNA, the CDR3 is TGTGCCATCAGGTCCCGGACAGGCGAAAATGAAAAACTGTTTTTT.

On this clonotype: A much larger clone lies one base from this, so it may be a read error. The V call is TRBV20-1, the J call TRBJ2-3; D unclear. The CDR3 is 14 amino acids. The V gene's germline CDR1 is DFQATT and CDR2 SNEGSKA (reference sequence). V lost 5 bases and J lost 2, with 14 bases in between. The chain's CDR3 is CSAFDRLATDTQYF. The CDR3 DNA sequence: TGCAGTGCTTTCGACCGATTAGCCACAGATACGCAGTATTTT.

This clonotype showed up just a few times. The rearrangement uses TRBV20-1 and TRBJ1-2; D is ambiguous. CDR1 DFQATT and CDR2 SNEGSKA come from the germline V gene (reference sequence). Trimming removed 8 bases at V and 5 bases at J, with 18 bases between. The CDR3 totals 13 residues. The CDR3 coding sequence is TGCAGTAGCCATGTCAGAGCTGCGTATGGCTACACCTTC. Encoded protein: CSSHVRAAYGYTF.

This clonotype came up a few times. The J gene is TRBJ2-1, the V gene TRBV7-2, with 15 bases lining up with TRBD2. CDR3 length: 17 amino acids. V shed 5 bases and J 9 bases; nucleotides not matched to a gene: 11. Germline V gene sequence: CDR1 SGHTA, CDR2 FQGNSA. CDR3 DNA sequence: TGTGCCAGCAGCCCCCAATGGACTAGCGGGAGGGCCGGTGAGCAGTTCTTC. Its protein is CASSPQWTSGRAGEQFF. Drawing the rest from reference TRBV7-2 and TRBJ2-1, the complete variable domain is GAGVSQSPSNKVTEKGKDVELRCDPISGHTALYWYRQSLGQGLEFLIYFQGNSAPDKSGLPSDRFSAERTGGSVSTLTIQRTQQEDSAVYLCASSPQWTSGRAGEQFFGPGTRLTVL.

In its sample, this clonotype was seen a few times. The chain carries TRBV20-1 and TRBJ2-2; 8 positions match TRBD1. Germline V CDR1 and CDR2: DFQATT, SNEGSKA (reference sequence). This CDR3 is built from 15 residues. The V segment lost 3 bases and the J segment 6 bases; nucleotides outside the gene matches: 9. The chain's CDR3 is CSARSPDRVAGELFF. Written as DNA, the CDR3 is TGCAGTGCTAGGAGCCCGGACAGGGTAGCCGGGGAGCTGTTTTTT.

Comments on this clonotype: The CDR3 does not end in the conserved phenylalanine or tryptophan, so this is likely a read error. The chain has TRBV7-9 and TRBJ2-7; 10 bases align to TRBD2. This CDR3 region has 16 residues. In germline, CDR1 is SEHNR, CDR2 FQNEAQ (reference sequence). The CDR3 bases are TGCGCCAGCAGCCAAGATCTCAGCGGGAGGGCCTACGAGCAGTACTCC. Its protein is CASSQDLSGRAYEQYS.

As concerns this clonotype: This clone may be a read error of a much larger clone one base away. The J gene is TRBJ2-5, the V gene TRBV7-2, with D perhaps TRBD1 (5 bases). Germline V gives CDR1 SGHTA, CDR2 FQGNSA. The CDR3 extends over 13 amino acids. The CDR3 DNA sequence: TGTGCCAGCAGCCCGGGCGGACAAGAGACCAAGTACTTC. Translating gives CASSPGGQETKYF. Based on the CDR3 plus reference TRBV7-2 and TRBJ2-5, the full variable domain is GAGVSQSPSNKVTEKGKDVELRCDPISGHTALYWYRQSLGQGLEFLIYFQGNSAPDKSGLPSDRFSAERTGGSVSTLTIQRTQQEDSAVYLCASSPGGQETKYFGPGTRLLVL.

With respect to this clonotype: As the CDR3 is not closed by the conserved phenylalanine or tryptophan, this likely results from a read error. The rearrangement links TRBV4-1 to TRBJ2-3, with D tentatively TRBD2 (6 bases). Germline V gene data show CDR1 as MGHRA and CDR2 as YSYEKL. Deletions cut 3 bases from V and 4 bases from J, with 20 bases between. The CDR3 has 17 residues. This CDR3 reads CASSQQPSGGVPDTQYI. The DNA for the CDR3 is TGCGCCAGCAGCCAGCAGCCGTCGGGCGGGGTCCCAGATACGCAGTATATT.

Notes on this clonotype: A read error is possible here, since a much larger clone lies one base away. The chain's CDR3 is CASNYSGGGPTDTQYF. CDR3 nucleotides: TGTGCCAGCAATTACAGCGGCGGGGGGCCCACAGATACGCAGTATTTT. The chain has TRBV6-2 or TRBV6-3 and TRBJ2-3; 8 bases align to TRBD2. This CDR3 has 16 residues. Per the germline V gene, CDR1 is MNHEY and CDR2 is SVGEGT.

This clonotype has just a few counts. The rearrangement uses TRBV3-1 and TRBJ1-5; tentatively, D is TRBD1 (6 bases). Germline V gene data show CDR1 as LGHDT and CDR2 as YNNKEL (reference sequence). V was clipped by 8 bases and J by 7 bases, with 18 bases between them. The CDR3 loop spans 14 amino acids. This chain's CDR3 is CASAGGGARQPQHF. The CDR3 nucleotides read TGTGCCAGCGCTGGGGGGGGGGCCAGGCAGCCCCAGCATTTT.